The 19 T cell receptor beta chains reported below all come from one sample, sequenced in a study of cytomegalovirus exposure and HLA in healthy donors. PCR amplification relied on 60 Vbeta primers (plus 13 Jbeta primers). Produced via immunoSEQ multiplex PCR; TCRdb's table is partial and in-frame only. The sample gives some 150,000 clones, roughly four fifths of which show up once; roughly 13% is in the top ten. Sequenced material: PBMCs. These receptors all come from a woman aged 45-65 years in good health and CMV-seronegative.

A remark on this clone: The CDR3 does not end in the conserved phenylalanine or tryptophan, so this is likely a read error. The CDR3 loop reads CASSPQSRQPWGYTL. The CDR3, as DNA: TGTGCCAGCAGCCCTCAGAGCAGACAGCCCTGGGGCTACACCCTC. This sequence joins TRBV5-6 and TRBJ1-2; D perhaps matches TRBD1 (5 bases). The CDR3 covers 15 residues. Trimming left V 4 bases short and J 8 bases short, with 21 bases between. Germline values: CDR1 SGHDT, CDR2 YYEEEE.

The genes are TRBV28 and TRBJ2-1; TRBD1 matches 12 bases. The germline V gene has CDR1 MDHEN and CDR2 SYDVKM. J lost 12 bases, V lost 4 bases, and 13 bases had no gene match. The CDR3 is 16 amino acids. In nucleotides, the CDR3 is TGTGCCAGCAGTTCCCCAACCGGGACAGGGGGCGCCGGGCAGTTCTTC. It codes for CASSSPTGTGGAGQFF.

This clone was found once. The gene calls are TRBV5-4 and TRBJ2-3, with D unclear. This CDR3 region has 16 residues. Trimming took 0 bases from V and 1 from J, leaving 12 bases between them. Per germline, CDR1 SGHNT and CDR2 YYREEE (reference sequence). The CDR3 spells CASSLASVARTDTQYF. As DNA, the CDR3 is TGTGCCAGCAGCTTGGCTTCGGTAGCCCGCACAGATACGCAGTATTTT.

This chain uses TRBV11-2 with TRBJ2-4; the D gene is possibly TRBD1 (6 bases). Germline V gives CDR1 SGHAT, CDR2 FQNNGV. The CDR3 contains 15 residues. Trimming left V 5 bases short and J 8 bases short, with 19 bases between. The CDR3 here is CASSGHYRARHIQYF. CDR3 bases: TGTGCCAGCAGCGGACACTACAGGGCTCGGCACATTCAGTACTTC.

This chain joins TRBV2 and TRBJ2-7, with unresolved D. CDR3 length: 15 amino acids. V lost 5 bases and J lost 2, with 16 bases in between. Germline-derived CDR1 and CDR2 are SNHLY and FYNNEI. CDR3 sequence: CASSINAHLTYEQYF. As DNA, the CDR3 is TGTGCCAGCAGTATCAATGCCCACCTAACCTACGAGCAGTACTTC.

J is TRBJ1-2 and V is TRBV6-6, with a tentative D call TRBD1 (6 bases). CDR3 length: 13 amino acids. The V and J ends lost 6 bases and 4 bases respectively, with 12 bases between them. Germline assignment: CDR1 MNHNY and CDR2 SVGAGI (reference sequence). The CDR3 reads CASRVSGAYGYTF. DNA for the CDR3: TGTGCCAGCAGGGTGTCAGGGGCCTATGGCTACACCTTC.

The genes are TRBV5-1 and TRBJ1-1; 7 nucleotides align to TRBD1. Per germline, CDR1 SGHRS and CDR2 YFSETQ. V shed 3 bases, J shed 8 bases, and the junction held 7 bases outside the gene matches. There are 13 residues in the CDR3. CDR3 loop: CASSSETGEEAFF. The CDR3 bases are TGCGCCAGCAGCTCAGAAACAGGGGAGGAAGCTTTCTTT.

This clone was seen a handful of times. The gene calls are TRBV6-4 and TRBJ2-2, with 9 positions matching TRBD1. The CDR3 sequence is 15 residues long. Looked up from germline, CDR1 is MRHNA and CDR2 is SNTAGT. V shed 5 bases, J shed 2 bases, and the junction held 3 bases outside the gene matches. The CDR3 DNA reads as TGTGCCAGCAGTCGACAGGGGGGAAACACCGGGGAGCTGTTTTTT. The encoded protein is CASSRQGGNTGELFF.

The chain links TRBV27 to TRBJ1-6; D gene unclear. With 6 bases removed from V and 7 bases from J, the gap between germline ends came to 13 bases. Germline CDR1 and CDR2: MNHEY and SMNVEV (reference sequence). This CDR3 is 14 amino acids long. This chain's CDR3 is CASREGLGNSPLHF. CDR3 DNA: TGTGCCAGCAGAGAGGGCTTAGGAAATTCACCCCTCCACTTT.

This chain links TRBV10-2 with TRBJ1-5; 9 bases agree with TRBD1. V shed 7 bases and J 6 bases; nucleotides not matched to a gene: 16. The CDR3 length is 17 residues. Germline V gives CDR1 WSHSY, CDR2 SAAADI. The CDR3 here is CASKAGTGNTPGQPQHF. The CDR3 coding sequence is TGCGCCAGCAAAGCCGGGACAGGGAACACCCCAGGTCAGCCCCAGCATTTT.

The rearrangement links TRBV5-1 to TRBJ2-7; TRBD2 agrees at 11 bases. After removal of 5 bases from V and 1 base from J, the junction contained 5 bases not matched to a gene. The CDR3 consists of 15 residues. Germline lookup yields CDR1 SGHRS and CDR2 YFSETQ. CDR3 region: CASSPSGGSSYEQYF. The CDR3 bases are TGCGCCAGCAGTCCTAGCGGGGGGTCATCCTACGAGCAGTACTTC.

The chain combines TRBV6-5 with TRBJ2-7, with a weak D call TRBD2 (5 bases). The V end lost 4 bases, the J end lost 0 bases, and 13 bases lay between the germline ends. The CDR3 loop spans 15 amino acids. Germline values: CDR1 MNHEY, CDR2 SVGAGI. Here the CDR3 reads CASSSGFSPSYEQYF. CDR3 bases: TGTGCCAGCAGTTCGGGGTTTTCCCCCTCCTACGAGCAGTACTTC.

This chain uses TRBV5-4 with TRBJ2-3; D might be TRBD2 (5 bases). The CDR3 is 15 residues long. Deletions cut 4 bases from V and 3 bases from J, with 15 bases between. Germline V gene data show CDR1 as SGHNT and CDR2 as YYREEE (reference sequence). CDR3 sequence: CASSPRGDRTDTQYF. As DNA, the CDR3 is TGTGCCAGCAGCCCTCGGGGAGATAGGACAGATACGCAGTATTTT.

The chain recombines TRBV4-2 with TRBJ2-2, with D perhaps matching TRBD1 (6 bases). The germline V and J ends were trimmed by 4 bases and 7 bases, with 10 bases remaining between them. The germline V gene has CDR1 LGHNA and CDR2 YNFKEQ. This CDR3 region has 13 residues. The CDR3 DNA sequence: TGTGCCAGCAGCCCTCAGGGGAGCGGGGAGCTGTTTTTT. This encodes CASSPQGSGELFF.

V gene TRBV7-2 combines with J gene TRBJ2-7; tentative D call: TRBD1 (6 bases). Between the trimmed V and J ends, which lost 1 base and 4 bases, there was a span of 11 bases. Germline-derived CDR1 and CDR2 are SGHTA and FQGNSA. CDR3 length: 14 amino acids. The CDR3 sequence: CASSLDRALYEQYF. DNA for the CDR3: TGTGCCAGCAGCTTAGACAGGGCTCTATACGAGCAGTACTTC.

V is TRBV28 and J is TRBJ2-7; 9 bases agree with TRBD1. V lost 6 bases, J lost 3 bases, and 6 bases stayed unmatched. The CDR3 covers 14 residues. CDR1 is MDHEN, CDR2 SYDVKM, per germline. The CDR3 protein is CASRWGQGNYEQYF. In DNA form, the CDR3 reads TGTGCCAGCAGATGGGGACAGGGAAACTACGAGCAGTACTTC.

This chain connects TRBV7-2 to TRBJ2-5; TRBD2 is a possible D gene (7 bases). Germline CDR1 reads SGHTA; CDR2 reads FQGNSA. CDR3 size: 15 residues. Trimming removed 3 bases at V and 4 bases at J, with 15 bases between. CDR3 in amino acids: CASSFVGGPGETQYF. The CDR3 DNA sequence: TGTGCCAGCAGCTTCGTGGGGGGGCCGGGAGAGACCCAGTACTTC.

V and J are TRBV4-2 and TRBJ2-1; TRBD2 matches 8 bases. The CDR3 loop spans 17 amino acids. The V gene end was trimmed by 0 bases and the J gene end by 0 bases; junction bases not matched to a gene: 4. The germline CDR1 and CDR2 sequences are LGHNA and YNFKEQ. CDR3 protein: CASSQDRSGSSYNEQFF. DNA of the CDR3: TGTGCCAGCAGCCAAGATCGAAGCGGGAGCTCCTACAATGAGCAGTTCTTC.

This CDR3 reads CAISGTGRDSGANVLTF. The CDR3 DNA sequence: TGTGCCATCAGCGGGACAGGGCGGGACTCTGGGGCCAACGTCCTGACTTTC. The V and J genes are TRBV10-3 and TRBJ2-6; 9 bases are a match to TRBD1. The CDR3 has 17 residues. Germline V gene lookup returns CDR1 ENHRY and CDR2 SYGVKD. V dropped 6 bases and J dropped 0; count of bases not matched to a gene: 6.